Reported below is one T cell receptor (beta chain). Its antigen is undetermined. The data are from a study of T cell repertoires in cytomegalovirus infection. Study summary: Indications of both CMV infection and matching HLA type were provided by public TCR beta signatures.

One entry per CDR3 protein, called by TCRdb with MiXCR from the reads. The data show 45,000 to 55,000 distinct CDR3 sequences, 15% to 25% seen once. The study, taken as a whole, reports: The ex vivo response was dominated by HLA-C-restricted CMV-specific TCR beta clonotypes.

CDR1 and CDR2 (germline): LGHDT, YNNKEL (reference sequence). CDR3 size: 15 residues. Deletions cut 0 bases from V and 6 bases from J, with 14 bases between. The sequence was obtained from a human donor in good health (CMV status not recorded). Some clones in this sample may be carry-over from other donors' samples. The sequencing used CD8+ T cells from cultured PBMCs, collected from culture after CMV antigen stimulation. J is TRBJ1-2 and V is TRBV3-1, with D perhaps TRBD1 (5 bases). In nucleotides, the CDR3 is TGTGCCAGCAGCCAAGATCTAGGGGCCTCGGATGGCTACACCTTC. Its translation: CASSQDLGASDGYTF. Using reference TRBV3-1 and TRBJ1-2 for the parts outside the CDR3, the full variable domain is DTAVSQTPKYLVTQMGNDKSIKCEQNLGHDTMYWYKQDSKKFLKIMFSYNNKELIINETVPNRFSPKSPDKAHLNLHINSLELGDSAVYFCASSQDLGASDGYTFGSGTRLTVV.